There are a few counts of the clone carrying this TCR beta chain. Its specificity is not known. The source of the sample is a study of shared clonotypes between healthy human individuals. The overall study: Three plates each covered CD4 naive and memory; CD8 naive two, CD8 memory one.

Only in-frame clones appear in the TCRdb table, and some are missing; sequencing was by immunoSEQ multiplex PCR. Of roughly 1,000,000 clones detected, around 78% appear once; the ten largest clones hold roughly 0.57%. Overall study results and limits: It was observed that roughly 5.5% of naive CD4 clonotypes were shared across several donors.

V shed 4 bases and J shed 0 bases, with 21 bases lying between them. This CDR3 spans 18 amino acids. Germline CDR1 is MDHEN and CDR2 is SYDVKM. This TCR was recovered from a man younger than 35 in good health. Some clones in this sample may be carry-over from other donors' samples. The chain has TRBV28 and TRBJ1-2, with D hard to call. The sample consisted of memory CD4+ T cells from PBMCs. Sample subset: CD45RA-negative fraction. The CDR3 region has the DNA TGTGCCAGCAGTTCACGGGCCAGGAGATTAAGAGCTAACTATGGCTACACCTTC. This encodes CASSSRARRLRANYGYTF.